This T cell receptor beta chain was identified during a study of cytomegalovirus exposure and HLA in healthy donors. Across the study: The Caucasian-associated ancestry cluster contained about four fifths of the approximately 430 genotyped donors.

Researchers ran the PCR with 60 Vbeta and 13 Jbeta primers. TCRdb's table, derived via immunoSEQ multiplex PCR, lists solely in-frame clones and lacks some. The table has fewer than 250,000 clones, 70% to 75% seen once. The study's findings and limits: A later look showed TCR association rates differing by HLA locus, highest for DRB1 and lowest for HLA-C.

CDR1 is SGHDT, CDR2 YYEEEE, per germline. There are 14 residues in the CDR3. The V and J ends lost 5 bases and 3 bases, in that order; junction bases with no gene match: 5. This clone was detected a few times. The antigen is undetermined. Specimen: PBMCs. The sequence came from a man aged 25 to 45 in good health and CMV-seropositive. The genes are TRBV5-6 and TRBJ2-4; TRBD1 matches 7 bases. CDR3 sequence: CASRNRDSKNIQYF. CDR3 DNA: TGTGCCAGCAGAAACCGGGACAGCAAAAACATTCAGTACTTC.